The 18 T cell receptor beta chains given below trace back to one sample, sequenced in a study of blood T cell repertoires in COVID-19. Profiling relied on immunoSEQ multiplex PCR, and the TCRdb table lists in-frame clones only, not all of them. The table lists 290,000 or so clones, about nine tenths of them singletons, with approximately 2.2% in the top ten. The sequencing input was peripheral blood. Receptors originate from a man younger than 30 with active or convalescent COVID-19.

The chain links TRBV4-3 to TRBJ2-7; TRBD1 matches at 8 bases. Germline-derived CDR1 and CDR2 are LGHNA and YSLEER. V shed 0 bases, J shed 5 bases, and the junction held 9 bases outside the gene matches. This CDR3 is built from 16 residues. In nucleotides, the CDR3 is TGCGCCAGCAGCCAAGATCCTAGGACAGGGAGGAACGAGCAGTACTTC. As protein: CASSQDPRTGRNEQYF.

V gene TRBV6-5 combines with J gene TRBJ2-1; 9 bases align to TRBD2. Trimming cost V 6 bases and J 1 base; bases outside gene matches: 4. The CDR3 covers 15 residues. Germline CDR1 reads MNHEY; CDR2 reads SVGAGI. As DNA, the CDR3 is TGTGCCAGCAGGCGGGAGGGCCCTTCCTACAATGAGCAGTTCTTC. Its translation is CASRREGPSYNEQFF.

The chain recombines TRBV2 with TRBJ1-6, with 12 nucleotides matching TRBD1. V shed 4 bases and J 7 bases; nucleotides not matched to a gene: 11. CDR1 and CDR2 (germline): SNHLY, FYNNEI. This CDR3 region has 18 residues. The CDR3 is CASSATTGTGGKNSPLHF. The CDR3 DNA reads TGTGCCAGCAGTGCCACAACCGGGACAGGGGGCAAAAATTCACCCCTCCACTTT.

This clone came up a few times. The chain has TRBV9 and TRBJ1-6; D may be TRBD1 (6 bases). Looked up from germline, CDR1 is SGDLS and CDR2 is YYNGEE. V lost 3 bases, J lost 7 bases, and 17 bases lay in between. This CDR3 has 16 amino acids. For the CDR3, the DNA is TGTGCCAGCAGCGCGAACCCGGGACAACGAAATTCACCCCTCCACTTT. Encoded protein: CASSANPGQRNSPLHF.

The chain couples TRBV19 to TRBJ2-7, with D perhaps TRBD1 (6 bases). Germline V CDR1 and CDR2: LNHDA, SQIVND (reference sequence). Trimming took off 6 bases at V and 8 bases at J, with 11 bases between the two ends. The CDR3 extends over 11 amino acids. This chain's CDR3 is CASSHRAKQYF. CDR3 sequence (DNA): TGTGCCAGTAGCCACAGGGCCAAGCAGTACTTC.

The chain carries TRBV3-1 (or the pseudogene TRBV3-2) and TRBJ1-1; 7 bases map to TRBD1. The CDR3 runs to 14 residues. From germline, CDR1 is LGHDT and CDR2 YNNKEL (reference sequence). V gave up 2 bases and J gave up 6 bases; unmatched junction bases: 6. The chain's CDR3 is CASSQQGGVAEAFF. The CDR3 DNA sequence: TGTGCCAGCAGCCAACAGGGGGGAGTAGCTGAAGCTTTCTTT.

The CDR3 loop is CAISPGTGHNQPQHF. CDR3 DNA: TGTGCCATCAGTCCCGGGACAGGGCACAATCAGCCCCAGCATTTT. V is TRBV10-3 and J is TRBJ1-5; 9 positions match TRBD1. V was clipped by 5 bases and J by 3 bases; unmatched bases: 5. The CDR3 consists of 15 residues. Germline CDR1 reads ENHRY; CDR2 reads SYGVKD.

The chain couples TRBV11-2 to TRBJ1-2; tentative D call: TRBD1 (5 bases). Germline CDR1 and CDR2: SGHAT and FQNNGV. V shed 1 base and J shed 2 bases, with 17 bases lying between them. The CDR3 spans 17 residues. As DNA, the CDR3 is TGTGCCAGCAGCTTAGTCGAAGCGGGGGTAATAAACTATGGCTACACCTTC. It yields the protein CASSLVEAGVINYGYTF.

This sequence joins TRBV7-8 and TRBJ1-6; TRBD1 is a possible D gene (5 bases). Germline CDR1 reads SGHVS; CDR2 reads FQNEAQ. The CDR3 consists of 17 residues. The V end was cut by 2 bases, the J end by 8 bases, with 19 bases between. The CDR3 loop reads CASSLFSRTRTDSPLHF. For the CDR3, the DNA is TGTGCCAGCAGCTTATTTAGTCGGACAAGGACCGATTCACCCCTCCACTTT. Full variable domain (outside the CDR3, taken from reference TRBV7-8 and TRBJ1-6): GAGVSQSPRYKVAKRGQDVALRCDPISGHVSLFWYQQALGQGPEFLTYFQNEAQLDKSGLPSDRFFAERPEGSVSTLKIQRTQQEDSAVYLCASSLFSRTRTDSPLHFGNGTRLTVT.

V is TRBV5-6 and J is TRBJ2-5, with 13 bases lining up with TRBD2. The CDR3 extends over 15 amino acids. The V segment lost 2 bases and the J segment 4 bases; nucleotides outside the gene matches: 2. CDR1 SGHDT and CDR2 YYEEEE come from the germline V gene. CDR3 amino acids: CASSLLAGGAETQYF. The CDR3 DNA reads as TGTGCCAGCAGCTTACTAGCGGGAGGGGCAGAGACCCAGTACTTC. Full variable domain (missing parts from reference TRBV5-6 and TRBJ2-5): DAGVTQSPTHLIKTRGQQVTLRCSPKSGHDTVSWYQQALGQGPQFIFQYYEEEERQRGNFPDRFSGHQFPNYSSELNVNALLLGDSALYLCASSLLAGGAETQYFGPGTRLLVL.

The J gene is TRBJ2-7, the V gene TRBV15; possibly TRBD1 for D (6 bases). The CDR3 has 16 residues. V was cut by 1 base and J by 9 bases, with 22 bases left in between. CDR1 is LNHNV and CDR2 is YYDKDF in the germline V gene (reference sequence). This CDR3 reads CATSRGQRTVFERQYF. As DNA, the CDR3 is TGTGCCACCAGCAGAGGGCAAAGGACAGTCTTTGAGCGGCAGTACTTC.

This sequence joins TRBV2 and TRBJ2-1, with 7 positions matching TRBD1. J lost 6 bases, V lost 2 bases, and 4 bases had no gene match. CDR3 size: 14 residues. Germline V gives CDR1 SNHLY, CDR2 FYNNEI. The CDR3 is CASSEFRDSNEQFF. Written as DNA, the CDR3 is TGTGCCAGCAGTGAATTTCGGGACAGCAATGAGCAGTTCTTC.

This clone was seen a handful of times. The V and J genes are TRBV28 and TRBJ1-1, with TRBD1 identical over 7 bases. After removal of 6 bases from V and 0 bases from J, the junction contained 7 bases not matched to a gene. In germline, CDR1 is MDHEN, CDR2 SYDVKM. The CDR3 sequence is 15 residues long. The CDR3: CASSLGQTLNTEAFF. CDR3 bases: TGTGCCAGCAGCCTGGGACAGACTTTGAACACTGAAGCTTTCTTT.

V is TRBV3-1 (or the pseudogene TRBV3-2) and J is TRBJ2-3; 8 bases fit TRBD2. Trimming at V came to 3 bases and at J to 2 bases, leaving 16 bases not matched to a gene. Looked up from germline, CDR1 is LGHDT and CDR2 is YNNKEL (reference sequence). CDR3 length: 19 amino acids. CDR3 nucleotides: TGTGCCAGCAGCCAGCCGGTAGCGGGGACCCCCGTATTCACAGATACGCAGTATTTT. Translation: CASSQPVAGTPVFTDTQYF.

This chain's CDR3 is CASSPRQGAFMNTEAFF. The CDR3 bases are TGTGCCAGCAGCCCTCGACAGGGGGCCTTTATGAACACTGAAGCTTTCTTT. V gene TRBV7-9 combines with J gene TRBJ1-1; 10 positions agree with TRBD1. The V and J ends lost 5 bases and 0 bases, in that order; junction bases with no gene match: 9. The CDR3 is 17 residues long. The V gene's germline CDR1 is SEHNR and CDR2 FQNEAQ (reference sequence). Looking up the rest from reference TRBV7-9 and TRBJ1-1 gives the full variable domain: DTGVSQNPRHKITKRGQNVTFRCDPISEHNRLYWYRQTLGQGPEFLTYFQNEAQLEKSRLLSDRFSAERPKGSFSTLEIQRTEQGDSAMYLCASSPRQGAFMNTEAFFGQGTRLTVV.

This clone came up once. The gene calls are TRBV19 and TRBJ1-2; possible D gene TRBD1, 5 bases. Trimming pared 4 bases from V and 4 bases from J, leaving 16 bases between. CDR1 and CDR2 from the germline V gene are LNHDA and SQIVND (reference sequence). The CDR3 spans 15 residues. CDR3 loop: CASSTTRQRTYGYTF. As DNA, the CDR3 is TGTGCCAGTAGTACCACCCGACAGCGTACCTATGGCTACACCTTC.

This chain joins TRBV7-2 and TRBJ2-3, with 7 bases fitting TRBD2. This CDR3 contains 15 residues. V shed 0 bases, J shed 0 bases, and the junction held 0 bases outside the gene matches. Germline-derived CDR1 and CDR2 are SGHTA and FQGNSA. CDR3 DNA: TGTGCCAGCAGCTTAGCGGGGGGGAGCACAGATACGCAGTATTTT. As protein: CASSLAGGSTDTQYF. The variable domain in full, with the rest retrieved from reference TRBV7-2 and TRBJ2-3, is GAGVSQSPSNKVTEKGKDVELRCDPISGHTALYWYRQSLGQGLEFLIYFQGNSAPDKSGLPSDRFSAERTGGSVSTLTIQRTQQEDSAVYLCASSLAGGSTDTQYFGPGTRLTVL.

V gene TRBV4-1 combines with J gene TRBJ2-4, with 8 bases fitting TRBD1. Germline CDR1 MGHRA, CDR2 YSYEKL. The CDR3 contains 16 residues. Losses at the gene ends were 0 bases for V and 1 base for J; bases not matched to a gene: 2. The DNA for the CDR3 is TGCGCCAGCAGCCAAGAACAGGGGGTCGCCAAAAACATTCAGTACTTC. Its protein product is CASSQEQGVAKNIQYF.